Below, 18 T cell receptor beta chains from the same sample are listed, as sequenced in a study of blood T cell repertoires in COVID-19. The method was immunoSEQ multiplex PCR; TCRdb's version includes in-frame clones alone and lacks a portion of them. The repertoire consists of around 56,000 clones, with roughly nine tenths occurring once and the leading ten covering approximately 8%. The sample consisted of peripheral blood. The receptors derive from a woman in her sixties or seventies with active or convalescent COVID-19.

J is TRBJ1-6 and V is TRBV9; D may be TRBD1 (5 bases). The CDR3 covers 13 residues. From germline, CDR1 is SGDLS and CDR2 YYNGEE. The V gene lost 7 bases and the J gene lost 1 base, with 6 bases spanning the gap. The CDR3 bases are TGTGCCAGCGGGGCATCCTATAATTCACCCCTCCACTTT. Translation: CASGASYNSPLHF. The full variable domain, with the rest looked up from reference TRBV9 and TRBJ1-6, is DSGVTQTPKHLITATGQRVTLRCSPRSGDLSVYWYQQSLDQGLQFLIQYYNGEERAKGNILERFSAQQFPDLHSELNLSSLELGDSALYFCASGASYNSPLHFGNGTRLTVT.

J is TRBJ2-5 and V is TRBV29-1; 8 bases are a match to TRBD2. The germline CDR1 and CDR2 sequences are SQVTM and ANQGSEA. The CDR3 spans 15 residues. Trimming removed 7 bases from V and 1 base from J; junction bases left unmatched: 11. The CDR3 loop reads CSARRNSGIQETQYF. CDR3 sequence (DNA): TGCAGCGCCCGGAGGAATAGCGGGATCCAAGAGACCCAGTACTTC.

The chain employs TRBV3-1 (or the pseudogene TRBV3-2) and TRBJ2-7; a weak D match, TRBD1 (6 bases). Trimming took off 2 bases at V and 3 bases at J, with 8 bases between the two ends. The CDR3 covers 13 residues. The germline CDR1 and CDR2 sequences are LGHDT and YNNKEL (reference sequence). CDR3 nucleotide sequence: TGTGCCAGCAGCCAAAGGGGGAACTACGAGCAGTACTTC. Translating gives CASSQRGNYEQYF.

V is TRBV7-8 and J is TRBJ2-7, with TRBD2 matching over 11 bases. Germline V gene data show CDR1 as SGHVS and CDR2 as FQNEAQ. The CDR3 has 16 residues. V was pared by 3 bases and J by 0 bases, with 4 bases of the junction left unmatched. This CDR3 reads CASSFGTSGSSYEQYF. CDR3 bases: TGTGCCAGCAGCTTCGGGACTAGCGGTAGCTCCTACGAGCAGTACTTC.

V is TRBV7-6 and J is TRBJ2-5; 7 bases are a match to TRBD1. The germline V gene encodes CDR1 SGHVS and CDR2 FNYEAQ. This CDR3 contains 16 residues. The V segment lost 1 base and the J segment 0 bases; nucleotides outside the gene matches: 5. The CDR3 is CASSLEGQRYQETQYF. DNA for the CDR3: TGTGCCAGCAGCTTAGAGGGACAGAGGTACCAAGAGACCCAGTACTTC.

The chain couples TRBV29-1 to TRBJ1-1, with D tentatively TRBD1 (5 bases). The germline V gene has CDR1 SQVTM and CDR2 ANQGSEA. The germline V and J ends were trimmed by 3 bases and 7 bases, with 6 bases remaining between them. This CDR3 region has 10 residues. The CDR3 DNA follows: TGCAGCGTTGAGGGGGGTGAAGCTTTCTTT. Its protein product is CSVEGGEAFF. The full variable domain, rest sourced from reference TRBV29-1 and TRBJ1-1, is SAVISQKPSRDICQRGTSLTIQCQVDSQVTMMFWYRQQPGQSLTLIATANQGSEATYESGFVIDKFPISRPNLTFSTLTVSNMSPEDSSIYLCSVEGGEAFFGQGTRLTVV.

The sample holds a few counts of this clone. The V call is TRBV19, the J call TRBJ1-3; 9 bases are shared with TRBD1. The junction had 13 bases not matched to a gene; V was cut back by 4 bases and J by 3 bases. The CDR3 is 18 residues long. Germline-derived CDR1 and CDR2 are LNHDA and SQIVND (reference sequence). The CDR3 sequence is CASSTNLFWTGDGNTIYF. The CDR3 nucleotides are TGTGCCAGTAGTACCAACCTCTTCTGGACAGGGGATGGAAACACCATATATTTT.

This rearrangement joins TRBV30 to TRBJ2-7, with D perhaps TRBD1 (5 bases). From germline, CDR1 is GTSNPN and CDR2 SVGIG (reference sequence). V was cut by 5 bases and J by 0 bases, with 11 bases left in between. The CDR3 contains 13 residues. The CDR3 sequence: CAWSSGFSYEQYF. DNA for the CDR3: TGTGCCTGGTCCTCAGGGTTCTCCTACGAGCAGTACTTC.

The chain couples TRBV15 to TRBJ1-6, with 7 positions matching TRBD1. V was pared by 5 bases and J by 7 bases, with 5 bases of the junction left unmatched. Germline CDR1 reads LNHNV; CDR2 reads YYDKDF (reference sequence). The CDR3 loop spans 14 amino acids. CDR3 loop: CATSPGQLNSPLHF. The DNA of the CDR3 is TGTGCCACCAGCCCGGGACAGTTAAATTCACCCCTCCACTTT.

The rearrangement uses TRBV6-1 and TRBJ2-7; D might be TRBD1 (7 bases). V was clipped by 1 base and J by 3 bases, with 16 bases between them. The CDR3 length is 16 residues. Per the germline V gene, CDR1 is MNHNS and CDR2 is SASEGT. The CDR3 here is CASSEGWGQGGYEQYF. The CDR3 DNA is TGTGCCAGCAGTGAAGGATGGGGTCAGGGGGGCTACGAGCAGTACTTC.

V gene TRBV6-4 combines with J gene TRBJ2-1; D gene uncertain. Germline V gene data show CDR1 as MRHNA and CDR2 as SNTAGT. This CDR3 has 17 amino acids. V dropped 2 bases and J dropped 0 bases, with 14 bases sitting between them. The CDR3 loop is CASSDPLLQFSYNEQFF. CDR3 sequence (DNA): TGTGCCAGCAGTGACCCCTTGCTTCAGTTCTCCTACAATGAGCAGTTCTTC.

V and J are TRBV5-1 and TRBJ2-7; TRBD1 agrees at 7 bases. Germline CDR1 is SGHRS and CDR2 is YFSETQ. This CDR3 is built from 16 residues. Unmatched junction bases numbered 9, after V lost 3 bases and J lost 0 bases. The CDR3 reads CASSSGPGTASYEQYF. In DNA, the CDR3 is TGCGCCAGCAGCTCGGGTCCCGGGACAGCCTCCTACGAGCAGTACTTC.

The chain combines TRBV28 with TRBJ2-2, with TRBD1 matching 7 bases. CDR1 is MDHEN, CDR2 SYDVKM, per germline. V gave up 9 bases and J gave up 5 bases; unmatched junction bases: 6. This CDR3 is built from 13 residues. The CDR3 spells CARQGTRTGELFF. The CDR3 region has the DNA TGTGCCAGACAGGGGACGAGGACCGGGGAGCTGTTTTTT.

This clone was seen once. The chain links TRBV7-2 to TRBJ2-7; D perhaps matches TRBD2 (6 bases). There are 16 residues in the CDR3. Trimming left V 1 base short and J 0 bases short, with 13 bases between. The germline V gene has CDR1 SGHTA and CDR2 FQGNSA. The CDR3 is CASSLVASVSSYEQYF. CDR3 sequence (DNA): TGTGCCAGCAGCTTAGTGGCTAGCGTGAGCTCCTACGAGCAGTACTTC.

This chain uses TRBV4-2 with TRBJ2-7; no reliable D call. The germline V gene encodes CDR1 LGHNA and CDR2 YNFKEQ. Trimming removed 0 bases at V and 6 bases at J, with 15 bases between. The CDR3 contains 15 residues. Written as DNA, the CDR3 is TGTGCCAGCAGCCAAGACGAGGTAAATCCCGGCGAGCAGTACTTC. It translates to CASSQDEVNPGEQYF.

Here the CDR3 DNA reads TGTGCCAGCAGCGCCGACTGGATAGATACGCAGTATTTT. Protein product: CASSADWIDTQYF. The chain combines TRBV6-4 with TRBJ2-3; D uncertain. With 6 bases removed from V and 5 bases from J, the gap between germline ends came to 12 bases. The CDR3 contains 13 residues. The germline V gene has CDR1 MRHNA and CDR2 SNTAGT.

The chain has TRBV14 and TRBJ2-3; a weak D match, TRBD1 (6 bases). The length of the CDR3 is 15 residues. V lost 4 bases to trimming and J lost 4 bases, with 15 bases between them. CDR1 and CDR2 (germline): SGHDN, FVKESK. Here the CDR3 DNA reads TGTGCCAGCAGCCCCCAGAGGCCAGGGGCAGATACGCAGTATTTT. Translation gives CASSPQRPGADTQYF. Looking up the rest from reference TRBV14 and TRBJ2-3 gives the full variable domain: EAGVTQFPSHSVIEKGQTVTLRCDPISGHDNLYWYRRVMGKEIKFLLHFVKESKQDESGMPNNRFLAERTGGTYSTLKVQPAELEDSGVYFCASSPQRPGADTQYFGPGTRLTVL.

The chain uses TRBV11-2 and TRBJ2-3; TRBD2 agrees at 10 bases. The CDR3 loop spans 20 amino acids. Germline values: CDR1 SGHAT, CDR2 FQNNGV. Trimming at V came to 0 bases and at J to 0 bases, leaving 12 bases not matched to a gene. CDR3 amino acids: CASSLDLGSGGPSSTDTQYF. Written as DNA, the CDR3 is TGTGCCAGCAGCTTAGATCTCGGTAGCGGGGGGCCTTCTAGCACAGATACGCAGTATTTT.